This TCR beta chain was identified during a study of T cell repertoires in cytomegalovirus infection. Study summary: Both a matching HLA type and CMV infection were indicated by public TCR beta signatures. Study outcomes and limitations: It was HLA-C-restricted CMV-specific TCR beta clonotypes that dominated the response ex vivo.

On this clonotype itself: Its cognate antigen is unknown.

TCRdb re-derived calls from the reads in MiXCR, one entry per CDR3 protein. The data hold about 46,000 distinct CDR3 sequences, with 20% observed a single time. The sequencing input was PBMCs, sequenced either directly or after in vitro stimulation (not recorded which). This sequence was found in a human donor in good health (CMV status not recorded). Some clones in this sample may be carry-over from other donors' samples.

CDR3 in amino acids: CASSLSQDRGYTF. CDR3 nucleotides: TGCGCCAGCAGCTTGTCACAGGATCGCGGCTACACCTTC. This sequence joins TRBV5-1 and TRBJ1-2, with D possibly being TRBD1 (5 bases). The CDR3 covers 13 residues. Trimming stripped 1 base from V and 8 bases from J, with 12 bases between. CDR1 is SGHRS, CDR2 YFSETQ, per germline. The full variable domain, in which reference TRBV5-1 and TRBJ1-2 provide the parts outside the CDR3, is KAGVTQTPRYLIKTRGQQVTLSCSPISGHRSVSWYQQTPGQGLQFLFEYFSETQRNKGNFPGRFSGRQFSNSRSEMNVSTLELGDSALYLCASSLSQDRGYTFGSGTRLTVV.